The 11 T cell receptor beta chains in this list originate from one sample, sequenced in a study of T-cell memory formation after mild COVID-19. TCRdb reanalysed the 5' RACE reads using MiXCR and keeps one entry per CDR3 protein. This sample has 470,000 or so distinct CDR3 sequences, with about 18% found just once. The sequencing sample was made of PBMCs or a T cell subset sorted from them (not recorded which). The receptors were gathered from an adult woman who had mild COVID-19 (a few samples of this study predate the infection). Cell type and time point are not known.

There are a few counts of this clonotype. The chain links TRBV12-3 or TRBV12-4 to TRBJ1-4; D unclear. The CDR3 length is 14 residues. V gave up 3 bases and J gave up 7 bases, with 12 bases separating them. The DNA of the CDR3 is TGTGCCAGCAGTTTTATTGGCCCCCGTGAAAAACTGTTTTTT. This translates into CASSFIGPREKLFF.

The chain couples TRBV5-4 to TRBJ2-7; a weak D match, TRBD2 (5 bases). The CDR3 totals 14 residues. CDR1 is SGHNT, CDR2 YYREEE, per germline (reference sequence). With 4 bases removed from V and 1 base from J, the gap between germline ends came to 12 bases. CDR3 nucleotide sequence: TGTGCCAGCAGCGTCGGGGTGGGATCCTACGAGCAGTACTTC. Translation: CASSVGVGSYEQYF.

V and J are TRBV6-1 and TRBJ1-2, with D possibly matching TRBD1 (5 bases). The V gene's germline CDR1 is MNHNS and CDR2 SASEGT. With 3 bases removed from V and 3 bases from J, the gap between germline ends came to 14 bases. The CDR3 spans 15 residues. The CDR3 sequence is CASSDTGLTDYGYTF. Written as DNA, the CDR3 is TGTGCCAGCAGTGATACGGGGCTCACGGACTATGGCTACACCTTC.

This clonotype came up a few times. V is TRBV6-6 and J is TRBJ2-3; 8 nucleotides agree with TRBD2. Trimming removed 5 bases from V and 0 bases from J; junction bases left unmatched: 4. This CDR3 region has 15 residues. Germline CDR1 is MNHNY and CDR2 is SVGAGI (reference sequence). The CDR3: CASSRSGSSTDTQYF. CDR3 DNA sequence: TGTGCCAGCAGTCGGAGCGGGAGTAGCACAGATACGCAGTATTTT.

This clonotype was seen a few times. V usage is TRBV29-1 and J usage is TRBJ2-5, with 11 bases lining up with TRBD2. The CDR3 is 18 residues long. Germline CDR1 SQVTM, CDR2 ANQGSEA. The ends lost 2 bases at V and 0 bases at J; junction bases unmatched: 11. The CDR3 here is CSVEYPGSGGVYQETQYF. DNA of the CDR3: TGCAGCGTTGAATATCCCGGTAGCGGGGGGGTGTACCAAGAGACCCAGTACTTC.

The chain carries TRBV6-6 and TRBJ2-1, with no clear D. V lost 6 bases and J 0 bases, leaving 18 bases between the germline ends. The germline V gene has CDR1 MNHNY and CDR2 SVGAGI (reference sequence). This CDR3 has 17 amino acids. The DNA of the CDR3 is TGTGCCAGCAGCCCCGACTCGTTCGGTAGCTCCTACAATGAGCAGTTCTTC. As protein: CASSPDSFGSSYNEQFF.

The chain has TRBV7-9 and TRBJ1-6; D not resolved. The CDR3 runs to 15 residues. Trimming cost V 3 bases and J 5 bases, with 11 bases left between them. Germline V gene lookup returns CDR1 SEHNR and CDR2 FQNEAQ (reference sequence). The CDR3 here is CASSFSPNNNSPLHF. CDR3 nucleotide sequence: TGTGCCAGCAGCTTTTCCCCAAACAATAATTCACCCCTCCACTTT.

There are a few counts of this clonotype. The chain carries TRBV6-1 and TRBJ1-5; 7 bases match TRBD1. Germline loops: CDR1 MNHNS, CDR2 SASEGT. CDR3 length: 15 residues. The junction had 6 bases not matched to a gene; V was cut back by 5 bases and J by 2 bases. In nucleotides, the CDR3 is TGTGCCAGCAGTTTTAGACAGGGCGGCAATCAGCCCCAGCATTTT. Amino acid sequence: CASSFRQGGNQPQHF.

The chain uses TRBV29-1 and TRBJ1-1, with a tentative D call TRBD1 (5 bases). This CDR3 is 12 amino acids long. Looked up from germline, CDR1 is SQVTM and CDR2 is ANQGSEA. The V gene lost 6 bases and the J gene lost 5 bases, with 13 bases spanning the gap. CDR3 nucleotides: TGCAGCGTCGACGGGGGGAGGACTGAAGCTTTCTTT. Amino acid sequence: CSVDGGRTEAFF.

A few counts support this clonotype. The chain joins TRBV20-1 to TRBJ2-7; TRBD1 agrees at 9 bases. Germline values: CDR1 DFQATT, CDR2 SNEGSKA (reference sequence). CDR3 length: 18 amino acids. The V segment lost 1 base and the J segment 2 bases; nucleotides outside the gene matches: 15. DNA of the CDR3: TGCAGTGCTAGAGTCTCGAGAAGCCGGGACAGGGACCCCTACGAGCAGTACTTC. As protein: CSARVSRSRDRDPYEQYF.

This clonotype turned up a few times. This chain joins TRBV7-9 and TRBJ1-1; D remains unclear. CDR3 length: 14 amino acids. V was cut by 5 bases and J by 0 bases, with 10 bases left in between. Germline CDR1 SEHNR, CDR2 FQNEAQ (reference sequence). CDR3 amino acids: CASSRLPMNTEAFF. The CDR3 DNA follows: TGTGCCAGCAGCCGTTTGCCCATGAACACTGAAGCTTTCTTT.